This entry features one T cell receptor beta chain sequence. This record comes from a study of blood T cell repertoires in COVID-19. Study-wide context: Both acute and convalescent COVID-19 samples were obtained from the United States, Italy and Spain. T cells, B-cell-depleted T cells, or PBMCs supplied cDNA or gDNA.

V gave up 4 bases and J gave up 2 bases; unmatched junction bases: 5. This CDR3 is 14 amino acids long. The germline V gene encodes CDR1 SGHRS and CDR2 YFSETQ. Original methodology: Reference gene primer amplification in the assay estimated nucleated cell counts. The protocol was immunoSEQ multiplex PCR, while the TCRdb copy is restricted to in-frame clones and leaves out a portion. V, J and clone size are those of that table, while D and trimming were read from the DNA. The sample has around 64,000 clones, around 86% seen once. Material for sequencing was peripheral blood. The chain recombines TRBV5-1 with TRBJ2-7; 8 positions match TRBD1. The TCR sequence derives from a man aged 50 or older with active COVID-19. The CDR3 nucleotides read TGCGCCAGCAGCCCAGTGACAGGGGCCTACGAGCAGTACTTC. Translation gives CASSPVTGAYEQYF.